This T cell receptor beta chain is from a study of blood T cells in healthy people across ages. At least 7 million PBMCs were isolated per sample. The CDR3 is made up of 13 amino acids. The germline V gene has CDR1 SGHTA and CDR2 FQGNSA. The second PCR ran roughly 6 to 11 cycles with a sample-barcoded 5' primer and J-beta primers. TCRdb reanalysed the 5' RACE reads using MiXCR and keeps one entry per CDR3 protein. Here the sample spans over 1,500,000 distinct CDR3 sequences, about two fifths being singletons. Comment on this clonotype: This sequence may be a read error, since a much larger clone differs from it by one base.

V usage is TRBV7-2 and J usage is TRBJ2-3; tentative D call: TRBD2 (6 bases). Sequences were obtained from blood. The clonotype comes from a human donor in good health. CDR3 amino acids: CARSWGGTDTQYF. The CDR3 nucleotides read TGTGCCCGCAGCTGGGGGGGCACAGATACGCAGTATTTT.